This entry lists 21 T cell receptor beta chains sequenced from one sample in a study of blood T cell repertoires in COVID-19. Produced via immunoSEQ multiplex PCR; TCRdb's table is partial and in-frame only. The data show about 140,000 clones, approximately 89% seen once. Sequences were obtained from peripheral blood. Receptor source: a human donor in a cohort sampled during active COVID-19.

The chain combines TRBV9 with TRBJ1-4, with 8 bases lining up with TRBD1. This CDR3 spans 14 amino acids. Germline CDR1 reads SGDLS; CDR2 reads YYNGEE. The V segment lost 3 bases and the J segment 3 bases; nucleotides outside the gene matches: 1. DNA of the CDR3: TGTGCCAGCAGCGGGGGACAGGCTAATGAAAAACTGTTTTTT. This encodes CASSGGQANEKLFF.

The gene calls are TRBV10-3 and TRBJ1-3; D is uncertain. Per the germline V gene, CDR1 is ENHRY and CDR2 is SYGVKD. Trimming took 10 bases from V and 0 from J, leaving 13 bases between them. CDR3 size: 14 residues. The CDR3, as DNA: TGTGCCACATCGGATGGGCCCTCTGGAAACACCATATATTTT. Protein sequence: CATSDGPSGNTIYF.

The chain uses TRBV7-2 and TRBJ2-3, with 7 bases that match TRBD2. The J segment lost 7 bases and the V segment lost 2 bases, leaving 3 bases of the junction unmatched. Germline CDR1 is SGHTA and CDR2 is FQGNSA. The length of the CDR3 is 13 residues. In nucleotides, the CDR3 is TGTGCCAGCAGCTTAATCGGGGGGAATACGCAGTATTTT. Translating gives CASSLIGGNTQYF.

CDR3 residues: CASSVGGPHNSPLHF. CDR3 in DNA: TGTGCCAGCAGCGTAGGGGGGCCTCATAATTCACCCCTCCACTTT. The J gene is TRBJ1-6, the V gene TRBV9; possibly TRBD1 for D (6 bases). CDR3 length: 15 residues. Germline V gene sequence: CDR1 SGDLS, CDR2 YYNGEE. With 0 bases removed from V and 5 bases from J, the gap between germline ends came to 9 bases.

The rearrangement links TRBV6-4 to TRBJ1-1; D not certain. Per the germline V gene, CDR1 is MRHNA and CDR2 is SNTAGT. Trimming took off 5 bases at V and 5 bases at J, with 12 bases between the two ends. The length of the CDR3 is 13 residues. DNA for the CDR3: TGTGCCAGCAGTTCCGAGGAGTCTACTGAAGCTTTCTTT. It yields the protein CASSSEESTEAFF.

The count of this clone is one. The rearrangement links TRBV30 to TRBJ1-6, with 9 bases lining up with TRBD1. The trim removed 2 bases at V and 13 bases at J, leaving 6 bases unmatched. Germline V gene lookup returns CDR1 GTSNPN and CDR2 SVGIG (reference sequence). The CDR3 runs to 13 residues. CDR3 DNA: TGTGCCTGGAGTAGAGACAGGGGGGCTCCCCTCCACTTT. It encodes CAWSRDRGAPLHF.

Written as DNA, the CDR3 is TGTGCCAGTAGTTCTCAGGGACTACCCACAGATACGCAGTATTTT. Translation: CASSSQGLPTDTQYF. The chain couples TRBV19 to TRBJ2-3; 7 nucleotides line up with TRBD2. Looked up from germline, CDR1 is LNHDA and CDR2 is SQIVND (reference sequence). Losses at the gene ends were 5 bases for V and 2 bases for J; bases not matched to a gene: 7. This CDR3 spans 15 amino acids.

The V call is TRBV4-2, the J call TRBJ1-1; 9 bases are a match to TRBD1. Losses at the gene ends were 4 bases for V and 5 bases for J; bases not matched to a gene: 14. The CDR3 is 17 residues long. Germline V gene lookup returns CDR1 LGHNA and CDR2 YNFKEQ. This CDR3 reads CASSPPTGGLGGTEAFF. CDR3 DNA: TGTGCCAGCAGCCCCCCTACAGGGGGCCTTGGCGGGACTGAAGCTTTCTTT.

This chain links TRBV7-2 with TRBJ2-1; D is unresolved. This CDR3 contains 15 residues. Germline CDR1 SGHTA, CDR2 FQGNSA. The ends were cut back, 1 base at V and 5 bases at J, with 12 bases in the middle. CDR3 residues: CASSLGVTRNNEQFF. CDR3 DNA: TGTGCCAGCAGCTTAGGTGTCACACGAAACAATGAGCAGTTCTTC.

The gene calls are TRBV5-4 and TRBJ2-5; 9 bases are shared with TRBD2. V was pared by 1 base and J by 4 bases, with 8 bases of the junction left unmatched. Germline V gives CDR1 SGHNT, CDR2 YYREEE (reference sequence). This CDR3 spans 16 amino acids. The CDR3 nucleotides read TGTGCCAGCAGCTTGATTAGCGGGGGACCTCCAGAGACCCAGTACTTC. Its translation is CASSLISGGPPETQYF.

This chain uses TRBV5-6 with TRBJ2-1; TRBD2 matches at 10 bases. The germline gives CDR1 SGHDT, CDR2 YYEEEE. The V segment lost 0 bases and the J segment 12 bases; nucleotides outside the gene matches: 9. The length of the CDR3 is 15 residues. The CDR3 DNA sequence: TGTGCCAGCAGCTTGGGGACTAGCGGCACAATTGGGCAGTTCTTC. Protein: CASSLGTSGTIGQFF.

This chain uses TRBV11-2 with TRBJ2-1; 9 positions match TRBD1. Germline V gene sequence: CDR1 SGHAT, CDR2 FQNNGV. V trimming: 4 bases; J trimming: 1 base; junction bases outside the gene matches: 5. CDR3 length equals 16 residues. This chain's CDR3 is CASSSTQGASYNEQFF. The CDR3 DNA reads TGTGCCAGCAGCTCAACACAGGGGGCGTCCTACAATGAGCAGTTCTTC.

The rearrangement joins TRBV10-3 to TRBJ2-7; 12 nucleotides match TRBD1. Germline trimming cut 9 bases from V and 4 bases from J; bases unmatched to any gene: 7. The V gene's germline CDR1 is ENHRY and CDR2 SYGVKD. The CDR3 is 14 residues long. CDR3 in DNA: TGTGCCATTGGGGGGACAGGGGGCTCATACGAGCAGTACTTC. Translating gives CAIGGTGGSYEQYF.

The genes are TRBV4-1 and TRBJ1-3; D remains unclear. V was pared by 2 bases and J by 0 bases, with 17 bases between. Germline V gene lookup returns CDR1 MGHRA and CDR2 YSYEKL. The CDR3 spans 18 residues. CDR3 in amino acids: CASSQNLRSAASGNTIYF. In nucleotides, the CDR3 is TGCGCCAGCAGCCAAAACTTGAGGTCAGCAGCCTCTGGAAACACCATATATTTT.

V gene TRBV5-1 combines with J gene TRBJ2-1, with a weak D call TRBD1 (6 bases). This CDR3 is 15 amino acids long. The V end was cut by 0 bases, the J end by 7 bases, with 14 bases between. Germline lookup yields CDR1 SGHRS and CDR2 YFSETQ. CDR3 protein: CASSLERGQGNEQFF. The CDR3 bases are TGCGCCAGCAGCTTGGAGAGGGGTCAGGGGAATGAGCAGTTCTTC. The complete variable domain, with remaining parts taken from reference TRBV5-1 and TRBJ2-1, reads KAGVTQTPRYLIKTRGQQVTLSCSPISGHRSVSWYQQTPGQGLQFLFEYFSETQRNKGNFPGRFSGRQFSNSRSEMNVSTLELGDSALYLCASSLERGQGNEQFFGPGTRLTVL.

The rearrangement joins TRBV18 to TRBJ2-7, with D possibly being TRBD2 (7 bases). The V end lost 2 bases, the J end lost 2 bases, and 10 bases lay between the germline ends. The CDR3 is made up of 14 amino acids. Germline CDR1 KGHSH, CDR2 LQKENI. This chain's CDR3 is CASSPGGAAYEQYF. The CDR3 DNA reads TGTGCCAGCTCACCAGGGGGGGCGGCCTACGAGCAGTACTTC.

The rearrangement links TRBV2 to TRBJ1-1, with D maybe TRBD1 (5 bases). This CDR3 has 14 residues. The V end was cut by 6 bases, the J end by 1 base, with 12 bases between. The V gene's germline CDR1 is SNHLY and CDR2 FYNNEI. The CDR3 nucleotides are TGTGCCAGCAGCGAGCATCAGGGGAACACTGAAGCTTTCTTT. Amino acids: CASSEHQGNTEAFF.

This CDR3 reads CASSEAGLRVGQPQHF. The CDR3 DNA sequence: TGTGCCAGCAGTGAAGCGGGCCTCAGGGTTGGTCAGCCCCAGCATTTT. The chain has TRBV2 and TRBJ1-5, with TRBD1 as a possible D gene (5 bases). The V and J ends lost 0 bases and 6 bases respectively, with 15 bases between them. The germline V gene has CDR1 SNHLY and CDR2 FYNNEI. The CDR3 is 16 residues long.

CDR3 protein: CASGTGMTSYNEQFF. In DNA, the CDR3 is TGTGCTAGTGGGACGGGGATGACTTCCTACAATGAGCAGTTCTTC. The chain couples TRBV12-5 to TRBJ2-1, with D tentatively TRBD2 (5 bases). Deletions cut 6 bases from V and 1 base from J, with 13 bases between. This CDR3 contains 15 residues. Germline V CDR1 and CDR2: LGHNT, FRNRAP.

Here the CDR3 DNA reads TGTGCCAGCAGTTACTCGATATCGAGAGGGGGCTTTGAGCAGTTCTTC. It is translated as CASSYSISRGGFEQFF. This chain connects TRBV6-2 or TRBV6-3 to TRBJ2-1; 7 bases agree with TRBD1. The CDR3 covers 16 residues. Germline trimming cut 0 bases from V and 9 bases from J; bases unmatched to any gene: 11. The germline V gene encodes CDR1 MNHEY and CDR2 SVGEGT.

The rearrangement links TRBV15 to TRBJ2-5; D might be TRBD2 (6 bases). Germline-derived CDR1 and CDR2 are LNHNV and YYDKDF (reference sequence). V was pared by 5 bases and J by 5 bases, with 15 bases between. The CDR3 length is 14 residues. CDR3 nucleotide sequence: TGTGCCACCAGCTCCCCGGGACTCACCGAGACCCAGTACTTC. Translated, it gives CATSSPGLTETQYF.